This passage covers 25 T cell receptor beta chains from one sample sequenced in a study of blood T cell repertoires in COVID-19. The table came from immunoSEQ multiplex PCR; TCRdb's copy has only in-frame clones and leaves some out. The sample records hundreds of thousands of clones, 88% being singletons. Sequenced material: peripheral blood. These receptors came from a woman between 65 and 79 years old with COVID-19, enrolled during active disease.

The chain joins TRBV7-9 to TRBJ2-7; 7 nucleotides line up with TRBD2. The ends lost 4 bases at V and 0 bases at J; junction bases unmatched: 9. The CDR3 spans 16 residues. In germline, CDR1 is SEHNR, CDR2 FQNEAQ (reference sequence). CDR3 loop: CASSSYEWGGSYEQYF. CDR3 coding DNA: TGTGCCAGCAGCTCATACGAGTGGGGGGGCTCCTACGAGCAGTACTTC.

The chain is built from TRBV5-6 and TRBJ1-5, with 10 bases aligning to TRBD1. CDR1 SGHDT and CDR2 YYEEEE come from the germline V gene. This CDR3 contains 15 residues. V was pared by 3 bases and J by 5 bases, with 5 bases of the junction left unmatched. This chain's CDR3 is CASSSGTGAHQPQHF. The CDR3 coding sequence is TGTGCCAGCAGCTCCGGGACAGGGGCCCATCAGCCCCAGCATTTT.

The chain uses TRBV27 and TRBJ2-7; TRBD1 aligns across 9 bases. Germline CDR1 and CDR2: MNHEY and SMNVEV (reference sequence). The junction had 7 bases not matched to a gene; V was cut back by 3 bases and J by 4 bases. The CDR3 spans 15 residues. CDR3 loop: CASSFSTGTGYEQYF. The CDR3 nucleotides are TGTGCCAGCAGTTTTTCCACCGGGACAGGGTACGAGCAGTACTTC.

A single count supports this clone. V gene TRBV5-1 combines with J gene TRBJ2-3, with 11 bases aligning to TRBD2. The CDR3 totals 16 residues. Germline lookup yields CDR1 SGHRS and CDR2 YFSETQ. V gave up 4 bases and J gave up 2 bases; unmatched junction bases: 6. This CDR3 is CASSLVAGGYTDTQYF. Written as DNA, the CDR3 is TGCGCCAGCAGCCTGGTAGCGGGAGGGTACACAGATACGCAGTATTTT.

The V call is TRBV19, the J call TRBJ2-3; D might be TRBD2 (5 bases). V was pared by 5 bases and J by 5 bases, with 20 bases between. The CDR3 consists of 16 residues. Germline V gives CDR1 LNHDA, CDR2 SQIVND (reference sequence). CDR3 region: CASSFDMMAGIDTQYF. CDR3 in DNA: TGTGCCAGTAGTTTCGACATGATGGCCGGGATAGATACGCAGTATTTT.

CDR3 coding DNA: TGTGCCAGCAGTCGACAGGGGGCGGATAATTCACCCCTCCACTTT. This translates into CASSRQGADNSPLHF. The chain employs TRBV27 and TRBJ1-6; the match to TRBD1 covers 10 bases. This CDR3 spans 15 amino acids. Germline-derived CDR1 and CDR2 are MNHEY and SMNVEV (reference sequence). The V and J ends lost 5 bases and 5 bases, in that order; junction bases with no gene match: 3.

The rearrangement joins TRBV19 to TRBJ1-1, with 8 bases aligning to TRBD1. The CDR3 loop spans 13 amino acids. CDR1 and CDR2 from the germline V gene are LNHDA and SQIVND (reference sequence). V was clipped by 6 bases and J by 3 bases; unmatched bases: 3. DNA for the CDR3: TGTGCCAGTAGCGTGGACAGGGACACTGAAGCTTTCTTT. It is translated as CASSVDRDTEAFF.

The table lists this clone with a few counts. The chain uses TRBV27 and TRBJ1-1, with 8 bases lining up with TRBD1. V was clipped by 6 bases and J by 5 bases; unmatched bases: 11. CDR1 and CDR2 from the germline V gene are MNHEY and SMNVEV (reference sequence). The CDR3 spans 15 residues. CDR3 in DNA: TGTGCCAGCAGCCGGGCCGGACAGGGCGCAACTGAAGCTTTCTTT. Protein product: CASSRAGQGATEAFF.

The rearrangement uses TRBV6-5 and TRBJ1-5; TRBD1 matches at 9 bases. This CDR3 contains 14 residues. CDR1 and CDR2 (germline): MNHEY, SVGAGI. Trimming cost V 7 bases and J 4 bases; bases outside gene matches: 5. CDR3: CASTTGGTNQPQHF. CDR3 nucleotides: TGTGCCAGCACAACAGGGGGCACGAATCAGCCCCAGCATTTT.

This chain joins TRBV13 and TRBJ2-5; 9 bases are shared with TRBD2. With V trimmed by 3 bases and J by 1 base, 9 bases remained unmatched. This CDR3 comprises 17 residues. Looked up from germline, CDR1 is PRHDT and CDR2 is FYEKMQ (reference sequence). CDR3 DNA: TGTGCCAGCAGCTTGAGCCTAGCGGGGATGACCCAAGAGACCCAGTACTTC. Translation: CASSLSLAGMTQETQYF.

This CDR3 is CASSLGGRGHEQYF. CDR3 nucleotides: TGTGCCAGCTCCCTCGGAGGGAGGGGCCACGAGCAGTACTTC. J is TRBJ2-7 and V is TRBV18; TRBD2 agrees at 7 bases. Germline V gene data show CDR1 as KGHSH and CDR2 as LQKENI. The CDR3 loop spans 14 amino acids. The V and J ends lost 6 bases and 5 bases, in that order; junction bases with no gene match: 10.

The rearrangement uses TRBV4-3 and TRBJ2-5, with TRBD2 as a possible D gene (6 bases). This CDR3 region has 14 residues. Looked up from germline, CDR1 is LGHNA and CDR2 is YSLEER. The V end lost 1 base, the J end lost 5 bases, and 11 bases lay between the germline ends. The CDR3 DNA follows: TGCGCCAGCAGCCAAGGACTAGTCGAGGAGACCCAGTACTTC. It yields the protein CASSQGLVEETQYF.

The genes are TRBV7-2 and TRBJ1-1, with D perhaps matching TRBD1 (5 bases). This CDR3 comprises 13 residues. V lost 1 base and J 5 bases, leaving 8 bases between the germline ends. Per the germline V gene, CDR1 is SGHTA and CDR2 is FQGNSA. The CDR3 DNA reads TGTGCCAGCAGCTTAGAGGGGCAAACTGAAGCTTTCTTT. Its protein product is CASSLEGQTEAFF.

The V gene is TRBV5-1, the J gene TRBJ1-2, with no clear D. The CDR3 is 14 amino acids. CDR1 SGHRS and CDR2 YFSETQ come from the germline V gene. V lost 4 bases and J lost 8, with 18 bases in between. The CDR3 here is CASSLGSGVSGYTF. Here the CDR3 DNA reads TGCGCCAGCAGCCTGGGCTCCGGGGTCTCAGGCTACACCTTC.

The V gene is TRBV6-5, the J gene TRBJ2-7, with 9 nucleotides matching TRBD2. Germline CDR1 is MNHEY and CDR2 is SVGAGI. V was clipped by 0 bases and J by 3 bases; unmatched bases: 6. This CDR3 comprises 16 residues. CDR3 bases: TGTGCCAGCAGTTACTCGATTAGCGGGAGTTACTACGAGCAGTACTTC. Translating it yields CASSYSISGSYYEQYF.

CDR3 sequence reads: CASSLDTGTDTQYF. In nucleotides, the CDR3 is TGTGCCAGCAGCTTAGATACAGGCACAGATACGCAGTATTTT. The chain carries TRBV11-3 and TRBJ2-3; D gene ambiguous. This CDR3 region has 14 residues. Trimming shortened V by 0 bases and J by 1 base, and 5 bases separated the two germline ends. From germline, CDR1 is SGHNT and CDR2 YENEEA.

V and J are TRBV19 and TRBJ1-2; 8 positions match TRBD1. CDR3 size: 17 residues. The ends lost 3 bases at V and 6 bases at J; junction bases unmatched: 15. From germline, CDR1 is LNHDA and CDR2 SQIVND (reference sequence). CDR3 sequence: CASSIRSGGQDVNGYTF. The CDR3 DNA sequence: TGTGCCAGTAGTATTCGTTCAGGGGGACAGGACGTAAATGGCTACACCTTC. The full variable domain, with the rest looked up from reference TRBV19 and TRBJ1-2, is DGGITQSPKYLFRKEGQNVTLSCEQNLNHDAMYWYRQDPGQGLRLIYYSQIVNDFQKGDIAEGYSVSREKKESFPLTVTSAQKNPTAFYLCASSIRSGGQDVNGYTFGSGTRLTVV.

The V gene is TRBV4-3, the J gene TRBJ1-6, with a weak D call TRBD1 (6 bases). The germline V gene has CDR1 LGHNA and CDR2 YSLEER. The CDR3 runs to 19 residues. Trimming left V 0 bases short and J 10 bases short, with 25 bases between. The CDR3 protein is CASSQDRFGGGRGVSPLHF. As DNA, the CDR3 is TGCGCCAGCAGCCAAGATCGTTTCGGGGGCGGACGGGGGGTATCACCCCTCCACTTT.

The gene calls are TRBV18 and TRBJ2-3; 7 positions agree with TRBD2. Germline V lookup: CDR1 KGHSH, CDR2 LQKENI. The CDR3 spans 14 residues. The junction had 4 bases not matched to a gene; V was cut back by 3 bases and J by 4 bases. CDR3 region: CASSPRGVADTQYF. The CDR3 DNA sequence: TGTGCCAGCTCACCCCGGGGGGTGGCAGATACGCAGTATTTT.

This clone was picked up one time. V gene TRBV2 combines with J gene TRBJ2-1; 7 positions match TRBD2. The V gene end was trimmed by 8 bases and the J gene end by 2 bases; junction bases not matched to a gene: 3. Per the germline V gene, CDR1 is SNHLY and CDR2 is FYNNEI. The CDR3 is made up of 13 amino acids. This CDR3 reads CASRGEAYNEQFF. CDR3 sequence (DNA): TGTGCCAGCCGGGGGGAGGCCTACAATGAGCAGTTCTTC. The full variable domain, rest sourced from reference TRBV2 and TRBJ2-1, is EPEVTQTPSHQVTQMGQEVILRCVPISNHLYFYWYRQILGQKVEFLVSFYNNEISEKSEIFDDQFSVERPDGSNFTLKIRSTKLEDSAMYFCASRGEAYNEQFFGPGTRLTVL.

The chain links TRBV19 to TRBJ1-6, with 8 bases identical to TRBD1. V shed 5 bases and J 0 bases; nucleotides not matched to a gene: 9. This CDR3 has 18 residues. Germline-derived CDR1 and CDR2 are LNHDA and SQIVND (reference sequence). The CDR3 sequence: CASSPYWTGSSYNSPLHF. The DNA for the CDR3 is TGTGCCAGTAGTCCATATTGGACAGGGAGCTCCTATAATTCACCCCTCCACTTT.

The CDR3 bases are TGTGCCAGCAGTTACAGGGCCGGGGACACTGAAGCTTTCTTT. This gives the protein CASSYRAGDTEAFF. The chain uses TRBV2 and TRBJ1-1; D perhaps matches TRBD1 (6 bases). Looked up from germline, CDR1 is SNHLY and CDR2 is FYNNEI. The CDR3 sequence is 14 residues long. The V and J ends lost 5 bases and 3 bases respectively, with 13 bases between them.

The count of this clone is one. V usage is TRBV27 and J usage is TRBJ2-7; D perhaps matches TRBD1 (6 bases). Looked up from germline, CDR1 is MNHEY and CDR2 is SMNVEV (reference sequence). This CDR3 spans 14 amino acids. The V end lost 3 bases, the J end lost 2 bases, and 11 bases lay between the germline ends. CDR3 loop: CASSFAGTTYEQYF. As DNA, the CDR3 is TGTGCCAGCAGTTTCGCCGGGACAACCTACGAGCAGTACTTC.

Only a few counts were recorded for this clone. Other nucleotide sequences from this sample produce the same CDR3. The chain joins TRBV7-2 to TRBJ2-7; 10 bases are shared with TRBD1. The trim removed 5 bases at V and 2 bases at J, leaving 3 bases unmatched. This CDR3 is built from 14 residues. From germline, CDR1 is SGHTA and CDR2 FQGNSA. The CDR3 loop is CASSPGQGAYEQYF. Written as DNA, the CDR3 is TGTGCCAGCAGCCCTGGACAGGGGGCCTACGAGCAGTACTTC.

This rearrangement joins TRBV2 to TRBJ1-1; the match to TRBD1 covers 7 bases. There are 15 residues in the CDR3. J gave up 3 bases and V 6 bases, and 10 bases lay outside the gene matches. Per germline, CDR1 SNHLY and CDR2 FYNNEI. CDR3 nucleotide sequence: TGTGCCAGCAGACAGGGGAAATATTATTACACTGAAGCTTTCTTT. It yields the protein CASRQGKYYYTEAFF.